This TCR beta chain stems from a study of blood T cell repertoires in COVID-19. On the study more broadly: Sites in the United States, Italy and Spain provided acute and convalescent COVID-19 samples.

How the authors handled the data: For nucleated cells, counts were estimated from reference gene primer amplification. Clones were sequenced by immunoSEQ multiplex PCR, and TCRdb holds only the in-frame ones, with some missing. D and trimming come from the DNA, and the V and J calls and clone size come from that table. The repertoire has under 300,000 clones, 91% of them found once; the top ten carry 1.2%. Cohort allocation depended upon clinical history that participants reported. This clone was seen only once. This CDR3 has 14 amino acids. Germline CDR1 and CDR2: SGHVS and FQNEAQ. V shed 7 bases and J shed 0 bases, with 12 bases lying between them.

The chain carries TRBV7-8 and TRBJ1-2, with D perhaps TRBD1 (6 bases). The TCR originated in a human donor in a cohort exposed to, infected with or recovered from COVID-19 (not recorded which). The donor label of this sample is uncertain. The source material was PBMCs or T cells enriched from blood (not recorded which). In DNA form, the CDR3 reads TGTGCCAGCACCCCAGGGGTTACTAACTATGGCTACACCTTC. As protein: CASTPGVTNYGYTF.